A selection of T cell receptor beta chains follows, all from one sample in a study of T cell responses to AZD1222 COVID-19 vaccine. TCRdb's table, derived via immunoSEQ multiplex PCR, lists solely in-frame clones and lacks some. The sample lists 85,000 to 90,000 clones, 90% occurring once. The specimen was peripheral blood, collected on day 0 of AZD1222 vaccination. The source is an adult in good health. Both conserved end residues are part of each CDR3.

v_call,cdr3_aa
TRBV19,CASSIDRGYGGELFF
TRBV10-3,CAISERQGGESNQPQHF
TRBV14,CASSQGVAEAFF
TRBV2,CASSGWQGNSPLHF
TRBV29-1,CSVGWAEETQYF
TRBV11-2,CASSPGRKSTQQYF
TRBV6-1,CASSEGQDYGYTF
TRBV6-5,CASSYSSQGAINGYTF
TRBV19,CASSIGRGPGYGYTF
TRBV9,CASSLDGEGTGELFF
TRBV11-3,CASSSGGLANTGELFF
TRBV11-1,CASSPGTMSTDTQYF
TRBV15,CATSPSAGVQETQYF
TRBV10-1,CASRGRGLAGFRYEQYF
TRBV9,CASGRDFTDTQYF
TRBV5-1,CASSFPEGAVGELFF
TRBV4-2,CASSQLGTSSTDTQYF
TRBV6-5,CASSRDILYGYTF
TRBV18,CASSLDVHNQPQHF
TRBV10-3,CAIALGTGGRETQYF
TRBV3-1/TRBV3-2,CASSQVSDFLIF
TRBV6-5,CASSYSDYGTDTQYF
TRBV13,CASSLARETQYF
TRBV29-1,CSVAGGANTGELFF
TRBV7-3,CASSLVAGRNNEQFF
TRBV14,CASSQDRLGDRGYNEQFF
TRBV30,CAWSPQAGEKLFF
TRBV19,CASSLAGGGYTF
TRBV6-5,CASSSDDLAVSYEQYF